A single sample gave rise to the 25 T cell receptor beta chains below, sequenced in a study of human T cells and chemical hapten exposure. TCRdb re-derived calls from the RACE reads in MiXCR, one entry per CDR3 protein. The table records 65,000 to 90,000 distinct CDR3 sequences, around 7% of them present only once. Time point here: patch test 2, 6 weeks after DPC sensitization. Treatment here: therapeutic diphenylcyclopropenone sensitization with weekly scalp DPC. This specimen was whole blood, taken in connection with sensitization to the hapten diphenylcyclopropenone (DPC). These receptors all stem from a young woman with alopecia areata. Some clones in this sample may be carry-over from other donors' samples.

This clonotype was observed at least ten times. The CDR3 sequence is CASSWGQGRIEAFF. CDR3 nucleotides: TGCGCCAGCAGCTGGGGACAGGGGCGGATTGAAGCTTTCTTT. The chain has TRBV5-1 and TRBJ1-1; 10 bases are shared with TRBD1. Trimming removed 3 bases from V and 7 bases from J; junction bases left unmatched: 6. CDR1 and CDR2 (germline): SGHRS, YFSETQ. This CDR3 has 14 residues.

This clonotype was found a few times. V usage is TRBV2 and J usage is TRBJ1-3; no clear D. The V gene lost 5 bases and the J gene lost 2 bases, with 7 bases spanning the gap. The CDR3 loop spans 13 amino acids. Germline CDR1 and CDR2: SNHLY and FYNNEI. This CDR3 reads CASSWITGNTIYF. As DNA, the CDR3 is TGTGCCAGCAGTTGGATTACTGGAAACACCATATATTTT.

This clonotype turned up a few times. The rearrangement links TRBV3-1 to TRBJ1-1; 7 nucleotides match TRBD1. CDR1 and CDR2 (germline): LGHDT, YNNKEL (reference sequence). The V gene end was trimmed by 0 bases and the J gene end by 4 bases; junction bases not matched to a gene: 2. The CDR3 runs 14 residues. The CDR3, as DNA: TGTGCCAGCAGCCAAGATACAGGGGCCACTGAAGCTTTCTTT. The encoded protein is CASSQDTGATEAFF.

At least ten counts were recorded for this clonotype. This chain joins TRBV6-2 or TRBV6-3 and TRBJ2-1; D may be TRBD2 (6 bases). Looked up from germline, CDR1 is MNHEY and CDR2 is SVGEGT. This CDR3 is built from 15 residues. V was clipped by 6 bases and J by 6 bases, with 18 bases between them. The CDR3 here is CASRGELAAPNEQFF. As DNA, the CDR3 is TGTGCCAGCAGGGGAGAGTTAGCGGCCCCCAATGAGCAGTTCTTC.

This clonotype was recorded many times. The chain combines TRBV7-2 with TRBJ2-7, with 7 bases identical to TRBD1. J was trimmed by 3 bases and V by 3 bases; bases with no gene match: 8. CDR3 length equals 15 residues. Germline V gene lookup returns CDR1 SGHTA and CDR2 FQGNSA. CDR3 DNA sequence: TGTGCCAGCAGCTTGGTGACAGGGTCTAACTACGAGCAGTACTTC. It encodes CASSLVTGSNYEQYF.

Many counts were recorded for this clonotype. The CDR3, as DNA: TGTGCCAGCAGCTTGTTCGACAGTTTTCCGGAGAATCAGCCCCAGCATTTT. This codes for CASSLFDSFPENQPQHF. This chain links TRBV5-6 with TRBJ1-5, with D perhaps matching TRBD1 (5 bases). The CDR3 is 17 residues long. The germline CDR1 and CDR2 sequences are SGHDT and YYEEEE. V was clipped by 1 base and J by 4 bases, with 18 bases between them. The whole variable domain, filled in from reference TRBV5-6 and TRBJ1-5, reads DAGVTQSPTHLIKTRGQQVTLRCSPKSGHDTVSWYQQALGQGPQFIFQYYEEEERQRGNFPDRFSGHQFPNYSSELNVNALLLGDSALYLCASSLFDSFPENQPQHFGDGTRLSIL.

As regards this clonotype: A single base separates this from a much larger clone, so it may be a read error. The V and J genes are TRBV7-2 and TRBJ2-3; D is ambiguous. This CDR3 is built from 12 residues. Germline CDR1 SGHTA, CDR2 FQGNSA. As DNA, the CDR3 is TGTGCCAGCAGCTTGGTTGCAGATATGCAGTATTTT. The encoded protein is CASSLVADMQYF. The variable domain in full, with the rest retrieved from reference TRBV7-2 and TRBJ2-3, is GAGVSQSPSNKVTEKGKDVELRCDPISGHTALYWYRQSLGQGLEFLIYFQGNSAPDKSGLPSDRFSAERTGGSVSTLTIQRTQQEDSAVYLCASSLVADMQYFGPGTRLTVL.

This clonotype has ten or more counts. This chain connects TRBV2 to TRBJ2-1; 12 bases line up with TRBD2. The V gene end was trimmed by 4 bases and the J gene end by 7 bases; junction bases not matched to a gene: 5. CDR3 length: 15 amino acids. Germline V gives CDR1 SNHLY, CDR2 FYNNEI. The CDR3 is CASSVLAGGSNEQFF. CDR3 coding DNA: TGTGCCAGCAGTGTACTAGCGGGGGGTAGTAATGAGCAGTTCTTC.

This clonotype was recorded at least ten times. The chain links TRBV5-4 to TRBJ2-5, with TRBD2 as a possible D gene (6 bases). Germline CDR1 reads SGHNT; CDR2 reads YYREEE (reference sequence). This CDR3 has 14 amino acids. V lost 0 bases and J 3 bases, leaving 9 bases between the germline ends. The CDR3 sequence is CASSLGGGEETQYF. CDR3 in DNA: TGTGCCAGCAGCTTGGGCGGAGGGGAAGAGACCCAGTACTTC.

This clonotype has at least ten counts. The chain links TRBV5-1 to TRBJ2-7; 7 nucleotides align to TRBD1. CDR3 length equals 15 residues. Germline CDR1 and CDR2: SGHRS and YFSETQ. V trimming: 0 bases; J trimming: 2 bases; junction bases outside the gene matches: 5. The CDR3 DNA reads as TGCGCCAGCAGCTTGGGAGGGACAGACCCCTACGAGCAGTACTTC. Protein: CASSLGGTDPYEQYF.

This clonotype came up many times. The chain recombines TRBV10-3 with TRBJ2-3, with TRBD1 identical over 11 bases. Losses at the gene ends were 2 bases for V and 2 bases for J; bases not matched to a gene: 0. Looked up from germline, CDR1 is ENHRY and CDR2 is SYGVKD. This CDR3 contains 15 residues. CDR3 DNA sequence: TGTGCCATCAGTGAGGGACAGGGGGCCACAGATACGCAGTATTTT. It translates to CAISEGQGATDTQYF.

This clonotype was found a few times. This rearrangement joins TRBV3-1 to TRBJ2-7; TRBD1 matches 8 bases. Looked up from germline, CDR1 is LGHDT and CDR2 is YNNKEL (reference sequence). Trimming at V came to 6 bases and at J to 7 bases, leaving 17 bases not matched to a gene. The length of the CDR3 is 16 residues. Written as DNA, the CDR3 is TGTGCCAGCAGACCCGACAGGGGCGGACAGGTCATAGAGCAGTACTTC. Amino acid sequence: CASRPDRGGQVIEQYF.

This clonotype appeared many times. The rearrangement joins TRBV6-2 or TRBV6-3 to TRBJ1-2; 10 nucleotides agree with TRBD1. This CDR3 has 15 residues. Germline loops: CDR1 MNHEY, CDR2 SVGEGT. Unmatched junction bases numbered 10, after V lost 6 bases and J lost 6 bases. The chain's CDR3 is CASSLVDRGYDGYTF. The CDR3 region has the DNA TGTGCCAGCAGCCTAGTGGACAGGGGGTACGATGGCTACACCTTC.

This clonotype was picked up many times. The rearrangement links TRBV4-2 to TRBJ2-1, with TRBD2 identical over 9 bases. With V trimmed by 0 bases and J by 5 bases, 11 bases remained unmatched. The CDR3 is 18 amino acids. Germline-derived CDR1 and CDR2 are LGHNA and YNFKEQ. The CDR3 loop reads CASSQDGGPSGVDNEQFF. The CDR3 DNA is TGTGCCAGCAGCCAAGATGGGGGCCCTAGCGGGGTGGACAATGAGCAGTTCTTC.

This clonotype was observed at least ten times. The gene calls are TRBV7-2 and TRBJ2-1, with D unclear. CDR1 is SGHTA, CDR2 FQGNSA, per germline. V dropped 2 bases and J dropped 4 bases, with 6 bases sitting between them. The CDR3 loop spans 13 amino acids. The CDR3 here is CASSLFPYNEQFF. The DNA of the CDR3 is TGTGCCAGCAGCTTATTTCCGTACAATGAGCAGTTCTTC.

This clonotype was detected many times. This chain joins TRBV6-6 and TRBJ1-1; no clear D. V lost 5 bases, J lost 1 base, and 8 bases lay in between. The CDR3 loop spans 13 amino acids. Germline CDR1 and CDR2: MNHNY and SVGAGI (reference sequence). The CDR3 nucleotides are TGTGCCAGCAGTCGATATGCGAACACTGAAGCTTTCTTT. It is translated as CASSRYANTEAFF.

This clonotype has a count of ten or more. The V call is TRBV5-1, the J call TRBJ2-3; the match to TRBD1 covers 7 bases. The V and J ends lost 1 base and 1 base, in that order; junction bases with no gene match: 3. Germline V gene lookup returns CDR1 SGHRS and CDR2 YFSETQ. The CDR3 contains 15 residues. CDR3 protein: CASSLIGQGTDTQYF. Here the CDR3 DNA reads TGCGCCAGCAGCTTGATTGGACAGGGCACAGATACGCAGTATTTT.

This clonotype came up a few times. V and J are TRBV7-2 and TRBJ2-1, with TRBD2 matching over 8 bases. This CDR3 has 13 amino acids. The ends lost 5 bases at V and 7 bases at J; junction bases unmatched: 4. Germline-derived CDR1 and CDR2 are SGHTA and FQGNSA. This CDR3 is CASSRLAPNEQFF. The DNA for the CDR3 is TGTGCCAGCAGCCGACTAGCGCCGAATGAGCAGTTCTTC.

This clonotype was counted at least ten times. The rearrangement links TRBV6-2 or TRBV6-3 to TRBJ1-1; no clear D. The CDR3 totals 13 residues. V was trimmed by 7 bases and J by 1 base, leaving 10 bases between them. CDR1 MNHEY and CDR2 SVGEGT come from the germline V gene. The CDR3 spells CASTVKRNTEAFF. Written as DNA, the CDR3 is TGTGCCAGCACGGTTAAAAGGAACACTGAAGCTTTCTTT.

This chain uses TRBV18 with TRBJ1-3; D gene ambiguous. The CDR3 has 16 residues. Trimming removed 2 bases at V and 0 bases at J, with 11 bases between. The germline V gene encodes CDR1 KGHSH and CDR2 LQKENI. This CDR3 is CASSPESASSGNTIYF. The DNA for the CDR3 is TGTGCCAGCTCACCAGAATCGGCTAGCTCTGGAAACACCATATATTTT.

This clonotype showed up many times. V and J are TRBV7-2 and TRBJ1-1; D is unresolved. This CDR3 region has 12 residues. Germline values: CDR1 SGHTA, CDR2 FQGNSA. Between the trimmed V and J ends, which lost 5 bases and 1 base, there was a span of 5 bases. The CDR3: CASSHGNTEAFF. As DNA, the CDR3 is TGTGCCAGCAGCCATGGGAACACTGAAGCTTTCTTT.

This clonotype has more than one count but fewer than ten. A read error may be the cause here, since a much bigger clone is one base away. This chain links TRBV12-3 or TRBV12-4 with TRBJ1-1; D gene ambiguous. V was shortened by 2 bases and J by 0 bases, with 4 bases between the two germline ends. This CDR3 spans 13 amino acids. The CDR3 spells CASSLPMNTEAFF. CDR3 in DNA: TGTGCCAGCAGTTTACCCATGAACACTGAAGCTTTCTTT.

This clonotype has only a few counts. The J gene is TRBJ2-7, the V gene TRBV30; D remains unclear. Germline CDR1 and CDR2: GTSNPN and SVGIG (reference sequence). V shed 2 bases and J shed 3 bases, with 5 bases lying between them. This CDR3 contains 11 residues. CDR3 coding DNA: TGTGCCTGGAGTTATAACTACGAGCAGTACTTC. It is translated as CAWSYNYEQYF. Variable domain in full (rest from reference TRBV30 and TRBJ2-7): SQTIHQWPATLVQPVGSPLSLECTVEGTSNPNLYWYRQAAGRGLQLLFYSVGIGQISSEVPQNLSASRPQDRQFILSSKKLLLSDSGFYLCAWSYNYEQYFGPGTRLTVT.

This clonotype has just a few counts. The chain links TRBV12-3 or TRBV12-4 to TRBJ1-5; D may be TRBD1 (6 bases). V was clipped by 3 bases and J by 3 bases, with 9 bases between them. The CDR3 extends over 14 amino acids. Written as DNA, the CDR3 is TGTGCCAGCAGTTTGGGGGCGGACAATCAGCCCCAGCATTTT. Encoded protein: CASSLGADNQPQHF.

Comment on this clonotype: Possible read error: a much larger clone is one base away. V usage is TRBV28 and J usage is TRBJ1-1; maybe TRBD1 (5 bases). This CDR3 has 15 residues. Germline loops: CDR1 MDHEN, CDR2 SYDVKM. Trimming removed 6 bases from V and 3 bases from J, with 17 bases in between. The CDR3 spells CASRFRGLRDTEAFF. CDR3 nucleotides: TGTGCCAGCAGGTTTAGGGGACTCCGGGACACTGAAGCTTTCTTT.